What follows describes a single T cell receptor (beta chain). Its cognate antigen is unknown. V lost 0 bases to trimming and J lost 8 bases; unmatched junction nucleotides: 9. The length of the CDR3 is 16 residues. CDR1 is SGDLS and CDR2 is YYNGEE in the germline V gene. Original handling: ImmunoSEQ yielded junction-only sequences lacking quality scores, so filtering differed. Produced via immunoSEQ multiplex PCR; TCRdb's table is partial and in-frame only. Clonal size and the V and J genes are those of that table, whereas D and trimming came from the DNA. The sample includes hundreds of thousands of clones, 96% of them seen just once. This sample is part of a study of shared clonotypes between healthy human individuals. Findings of the study overall: Sharing across a few donors was seen in around 5% of naive CD4 clonotypes. Inspection by rarefaction showed sorted-subset sequencing to be incomplete despite large depth.

V gene TRBV9 combines with J gene TRBJ1-4; the match to TRBD1 covers 8 bases. The sequenced sample was naive CD4+ T cells sorted from blood. Documented subset: CD45RA+ positively selected. This TCR came from a woman in her twenties or thirties in good health. The CDR3 DNA sequence: TGTGCCAGCAGCGTAGAAGGACAGGGCTTTCAAGAAAAACTGTTTTTT. It is translated as CASSVEGQGFQEKLFF.